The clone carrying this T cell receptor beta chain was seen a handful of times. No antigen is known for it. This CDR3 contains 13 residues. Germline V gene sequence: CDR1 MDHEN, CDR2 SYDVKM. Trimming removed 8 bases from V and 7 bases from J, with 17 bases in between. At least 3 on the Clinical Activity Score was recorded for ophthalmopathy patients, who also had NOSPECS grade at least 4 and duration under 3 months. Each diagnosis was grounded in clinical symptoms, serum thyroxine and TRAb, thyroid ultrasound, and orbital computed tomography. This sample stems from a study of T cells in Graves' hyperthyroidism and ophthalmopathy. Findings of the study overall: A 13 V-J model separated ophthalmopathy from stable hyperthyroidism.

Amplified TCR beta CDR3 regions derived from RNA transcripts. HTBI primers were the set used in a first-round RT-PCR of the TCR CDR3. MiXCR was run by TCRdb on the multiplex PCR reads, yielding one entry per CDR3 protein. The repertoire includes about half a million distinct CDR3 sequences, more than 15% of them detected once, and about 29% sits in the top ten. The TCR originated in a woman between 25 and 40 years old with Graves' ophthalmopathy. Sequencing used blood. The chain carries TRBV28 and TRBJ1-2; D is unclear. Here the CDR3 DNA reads TGTGCCAGCGCTCCCCCCGTGTCAGTTGGCTACACCTTC. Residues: CASAPPVSVGYTF.